The clone carrying this TCR beta chain was seen many times. Its antigen is undetermined. This entry comes from a study of blood T cells in healthy people across ages. The CDR3 sequence is 13 residues long. CDR1 and CDR2 (germline): SQVTM, ANQGSEA. V shed 7 bases, J shed 5 bases, and the junction held 9 bases outside the gene matches. It was with a sample-barcoded 5' primer and a J-beta primer mix that a second PCR of roughly 7 to 12 cycles was run. Each TCR beta cDNA got a 12-nucleotide random molecular identifier. MiXCR was run by TCRdb on the 5' RACE reads, yielding one entry per CDR3 protein. Altogether approximately 1,700,000 distinct CDR3 sequences are present, about two fifths being singletons, with the ten largest covering more than 20%. Study-level findings and limits: As naive T cell percentage varied, TCR beta diversity correlated strongly with it.

The V and J genes are TRBV29-1 and TRBJ2-7, with 9 bases matching TRBD1. This receptor was identified in a human donor in good health. Sequenced: blood. The CDR3 region has the DNA TGCAGCGCACCGGGACAGGGATTTAACGAGCAGTACTTC. Translating it yields CSAPGQGFNEQYF.